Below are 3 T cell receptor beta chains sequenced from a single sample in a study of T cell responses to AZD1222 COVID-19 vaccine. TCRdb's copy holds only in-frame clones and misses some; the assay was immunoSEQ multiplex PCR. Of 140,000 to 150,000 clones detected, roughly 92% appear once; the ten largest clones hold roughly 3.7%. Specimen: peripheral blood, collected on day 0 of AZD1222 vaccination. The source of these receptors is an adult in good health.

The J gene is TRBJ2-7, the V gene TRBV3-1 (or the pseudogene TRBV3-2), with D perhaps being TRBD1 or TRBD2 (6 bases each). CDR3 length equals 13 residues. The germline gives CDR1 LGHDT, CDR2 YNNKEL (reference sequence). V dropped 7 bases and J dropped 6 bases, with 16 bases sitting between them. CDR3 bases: TGTGCCAGCATGCTGTCGGGGGCTCGCGAGCAGTACTTC. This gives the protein CASMLSGAREQYF.

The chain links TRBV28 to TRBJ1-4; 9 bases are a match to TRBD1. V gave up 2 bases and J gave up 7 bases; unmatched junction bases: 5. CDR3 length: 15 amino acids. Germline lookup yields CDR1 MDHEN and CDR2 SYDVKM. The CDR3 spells CASSLQDRGREKLFF. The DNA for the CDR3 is TGTGCCAGCAGTTTACAGGACAGGGGACGTGAAAAACTGTTTTTT.

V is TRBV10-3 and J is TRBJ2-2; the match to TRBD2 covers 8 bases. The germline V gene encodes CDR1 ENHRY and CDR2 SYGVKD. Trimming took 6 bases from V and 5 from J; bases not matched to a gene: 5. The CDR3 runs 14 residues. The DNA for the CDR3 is TGTGCCATCAGCGGGACTAGTGAAACCGGGGAGCTGTTTTTT. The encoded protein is CAISGTSETGELFF.